The clone carrying this T cell receptor (beta chain) came up many times. Its antigen is undetermined. The data were obtained in a study of metastatic and nonmetastatic thyroid tumors. Study observations and caveats: Benign nodules were reported to have significantly lower TCR beta diversity than malignant thyroid tumors, in blood and tumor.

TCRdb reprocessed the PCR reads using MiXCR. The sample carries tens of thousands of clones, 19% recorded once. All patients were treatment-naive before thyroid surgery. This receptor was obtained from a male donor with papillary thyroid cancer or a benign thyroid nodule (not recorded which). Some clones in this sample may be carry-over from other donors' samples. Sequencing used blood.

In nucleotides, the CDR3 is TGTGCCAGCAGCAATCAGGGGGGGGGCACTGAAGCTTTCTTT. Translated: CASSNQGGGTEAFF. The chain uses TRBV7-9 and TRBJ1-1, with 7 bases fitting TRBD1. The V segment lost 5 bases and the J segment 4 bases; nucleotides outside the gene matches: 7. The CDR3 contains 14 residues. Germline V CDR1 and CDR2: SEHNR, FQNEAQ (reference sequence). The full variable domain, in which reference TRBV7-9 and TRBJ1-1 provide the parts outside the CDR3, is DTGVSQNPRHKITKRGQNVTFRCDPISEHNRLYWYRQTLGQGPEFLTYFQNEAQLEKSRLLSDRFSAERPKGSFSTLEIQRTEQGDSAMYLCASSNQGGGTEAFFGQGTRLTVV.